The TCR beta chain described here comes from a study of T cells in Graves' hyperthyroidism and ophthalmopathy. Researchers took RNA transcripts and amplified the TCR beta CDR3 regions from them. Carried out on the TCR CDR3, a first-round RT-PCR used the HTBI primer set. TCRdb used MiXCR to reprocess the multiplex PCR reads, holding one entry per CDR3 protein. The sample has 250,000 or so distinct CDR3 sequences; roughly 15% are singletons. This clonotype appeared many times. Its antigen is still unknown. Exclusion followed for patients with uncontrolled infection, other autoimmune disease, pregnancy or lactation. Ahead of any ophthalmopathy symptoms, the blood sample was obtained at the first diagnosis of hyperthyroidism. Source material for PBMCs was less than 12 ml fresh peripheral blood. The CDR3 length is 11 residues. Deletions cut 1 base from V and 5 bases from J, with 0 bases between. CDR1 and CDR2 (germline): LGHDT, YNNKEL (reference sequence).

Study findings and constraints: A model using 13 V-J features told ophthalmopathy apart from stable hyperthyroidism.

The genes are TRBV3-1 and TRBJ1-3; D is unresolved. The sample was blood. This receptor was identified in a woman in her forties or fifties with Graves' hyperthyroidism that later progressed to Graves' ophthalmopathy. The CDR3 spells CASSQGNTIYF. The CDR3 DNA is TGTGCCAGCAGCCAAGGAAACACCATATATTTT.